The 13 T cell receptor beta chains reported below all come from one sample, sequenced in a study of HIV-infected patients and healthy controls. Whole blood was used without fractionation, so all unsorted peripheral T cells were included. Alpha and beta constant-region primers primed reverse transcription of 400 to 650 ng RNA. Separate chain-specific third strand synthesis with multiplexing indices produced the alpha and beta libraries. TCRdb independently ran MiXCR on the 5' RACE reads; one entry per CDR3 protein. The table lists about 15,000 distinct CDR3 sequences, about 5% of them singletons. Sequencing was done on a sample of blood. Receptor source: an adult in good health.

This clonotype was observed at least ten times. V is TRBV5-1 and J is TRBJ2-3; D remains ambiguous. Trimming took 2 bases from V and 12 from J, leaving 16 bases between them. The CDR3 runs to 13 residues. CDR1 is SGHRS, CDR2 YFSETQ, per germline. CDR3 sequence reads: CASSFRSGAAQYF. The DNA for the CDR3 is TGCGCCAGCAGCTTTAGGTCTGGAGCCGCACAGTATTTT.

This clonotype showed up many times. The rearrangement uses TRBV7-2 and TRBJ2-7, with 7 bases that match TRBD2. Trimming took 5 bases from V and 7 from J; bases not matched to a gene: 11. Germline V gene lookup returns CDR1 SGHTA and CDR2 FQGNSA. This CDR3 region has 14 residues. The CDR3 is CASSHIRTSGEQYF. DNA for the CDR3: TGTGCCAGCAGCCATATTAGGACTAGTGGGGAGCAGTACTTC. Supplemented by reference TRBV7-2 and TRBJ2-7, the full variable domain reads GAGVSQSPSNKVTEKGKDVELRCDPISGHTALYWYRQSLGQGLEFLIYFQGNSAPDKSGLPSDRFSAERTGGSVSTLTIQRTQQEDSAVYLCASSHIRTSGEQYFGPGTRLTVT.

The table lists this clonotype with many counts. This chain uses TRBV11-3 with TRBJ2-5; D ambiguous. The germline V gene has CDR1 SGHNT and CDR2 YENEEA. Trimming pared 5 bases from V and 2 bases from J, leaving 9 bases between. This CDR3 has 13 amino acids. As DNA, the CDR3 is TGTGCCAGCAGCCCGGACGGACAAGAGACCCAGTACTTC. Protein product: CASSPDGQETQYF.

This clonotype was found many times. CDR3 DNA sequence: TGTGCCAGCAGCCATGCGGACGGAGGAGGACCCTACAATGAGCAGTTCTTC. Encoded protein: CASSHADGGGPYNEQFF. The gene calls are TRBV27 and TRBJ2-1; a possible D gene is TRBD2 (5 bases). The CDR3 has 17 residues. The V gene's germline CDR1 is MNHEY and CDR2 SMNVEV (reference sequence). V gave up 6 bases and J gave up 2 bases, with 20 bases separating them.

In its sample, this clonotype was seen many times. The chain has TRBV18 and TRBJ1-1, with D perhaps TRBD1 (5 bases). V lost 4 bases and J 2 bases, leaving 5 bases between the germline ends. CDR1 is KGHSH and CDR2 is LQKENI in the germline V gene. This CDR3 has 12 amino acids. Here the CDR3 reads CASSRDNTEAFF. In nucleotides, the CDR3 is TGTGCCAGCTCACGGGACAACACTGAAGCTTTCTTT.

There are many counts of this clonotype. The chain carries TRBV28 and TRBJ1-5; D is ambiguous. The CDR3 is made up of 14 amino acids. Germline loops: CDR1 MDHEN, CDR2 SYDVKM. Trimming took 7 bases from V and 4 from J, leaving 14 bases between them. Written as DNA, the CDR3 is TGTGCCAGCACCCCGACCGGCAAAAATCAGCCCCAGCATTTT. Translating it yields CASTPTGKNQPQHF.

This clonotype was picked up a small number of times. The rearrangement joins TRBV6-6 to TRBJ1-5; 8 bases are a match to TRBD1. The ends lost 6 bases at V and 1 base at J; junction bases unmatched: 11. The CDR3 covers 17 residues. Germline V CDR1 and CDR2: MNHNY, SVGAGI (reference sequence). In DNA form, the CDR3 reads TGTGCCAGCAGGCAAGAGACTCGGACAGGGAGCAATCAGCCCCAGCATTTT. This codes for CASRQETRTGSNQPQHF.

This clonotype was seen at least ten times. The rearrangement uses TRBV15 and TRBJ2-3; D perhaps matches TRBD1 (5 bases). Germline V gives CDR1 LNHNV, CDR2 YYDKDF (reference sequence). The V and J ends lost 4 bases and 2 bases respectively, with 10 bases between them. The CDR3 contains 14 residues. As DNA, the CDR3 is TGTGCCACCAGCATGGGGCGGAACACAGATACGCAGTATTTT. It yields the protein CATSMGRNTDTQYF.

This clonotype was seen at least ten times. This chain links TRBV7-2 with TRBJ2-5; unclear D gene. The CDR3 sequence is 14 residues long. The V end was cut by 4 bases, the J end by 3 bases, with 12 bases between. The V gene's germline CDR1 is SGHTA and CDR2 FQGNSA. In DNA form, the CDR3 reads TGTGCCAGCAGCTCCGACTGGGCGGAAGAGACCCAGTACTTC. This sequence encodes CASSSDWAEETQYF.

This clonotype was recorded many times. The chain joins TRBV7-9 to TRBJ2-7; D may be TRBD2 (5 bases). CDR3 length equals 12 residues. Germline CDR1 SEHNR, CDR2 FQNEAQ (reference sequence). Deletions cut 5 bases from V and 4 bases from J, with 9 bases between. The CDR3 is CASSPGGYEQYF. As DNA, the CDR3 is TGTGCCAGCAGCCCCGGAGGTTACGAGCAGTACTTC.

V usage is TRBV3-1 and J usage is TRBJ2-5; no definite D call. V dropped 6 bases and J dropped 5 bases, with 7 bases sitting between them. The CDR3 spans 11 residues. Germline values: CDR1 LGHDT, CDR2 YNNKEL (reference sequence). This CDR3 is CASSLYETQYF. The CDR3 DNA reads as TGTGCCAGCAGTTTGTACGAGACCCAGTACTTC.

This clonotype has ten or more counts. The J gene is TRBJ2-3, the V gene TRBV3-1; 8 nucleotides agree with TRBD2. Germline V gives CDR1 LGHDT, CDR2 YNNKEL (reference sequence). The CDR3 is made up of 15 amino acids. Trimming cost V 4 bases and J 0 bases; bases outside gene matches: 3. The DNA for the CDR3 is TGTGCCAGCAGCCTAGCGGGGACTAGCACAGATACGCAGTATTTT. Translating it yields CASSLAGTSTDTQYF.

The rearrangement uses TRBV9 and TRBJ2-7, with 11 bases aligning to TRBD2. Trimming took 1 base from V and 0 from J; bases not matched to a gene: 9. The CDR3 has 18 residues. Germline lookup yields CDR1 SGDLS and CDR2 YYNGEE. CDR3 protein: CASSVTASGGSSSYEQYF. In DNA, the CDR3 is TGTGCCAGCAGCGTAACGGCTAGCGGGGGGTCAAGCTCCTACGAGCAGTACTTC.